A single T cell receptor beta chain is shown here with its context. Its antigen remains unidentified. Clinical symptoms and serum thyroxine were used for diagnosis; TRAb, thyroid ultrasound and orbital computed tomography were also relied on. The starting material, approximately 10 ml of fresh peripheral blood, provided the PBMCs. The length of the CDR3 is 15 residues. V gave up 6 bases and J gave up 4 bases; unmatched junction bases: 8. The entry originates in a study of Graves' ophthalmopathy and Graves' hyperthyroidism. Study-wide findings and caveats: Most expanded clonotypes in thyroid above 0.001 frequency also showed up in blood.

TCR beta CDR3 regions were amplified from RNA transcripts. The first-round RT-PCR employed HTBI primers together with the Qiagen OneStep RT-PCR kit. A multiplex PCR was then performed as the second round. TCRdb reanalysed the multiplex PCR reads using MiXCR and keeps one entry per CDR3 protein. Among 600,000 to 650,000 distinct CDR3 sequences listed, about 20% were seen once. The sequenced sample was peripheral blood. The source is a woman under 30 with stable Graves' hyperthyroidism. Some clones in this sample may be carry-over from other donors' samples. The rearrangement joins TRBV12-3 or TRBV12-4 to TRBJ1-1; 10 nucleotides match TRBD1. The CDR3 DNA reads TGTGCCAGCAGCTCTTCTAGGACAGGGGGCACTGAAGCTTTCTTT. The encoded protein is CASSSSRTGGTEAFF.